This T cell receptor (beta chain) was sequenced in a study of post-analysis software for immune sequencing data. In the study overall: Relapsing-remitting, secondary progressive and progressive-relapsing multiple sclerosis were all included among the disease courses.

Trimming removed 0 bases from V and 8 bases from J; junction bases left unmatched: 6. The germline V gene encodes CDR1 LGHNA and CDR2 YNFKEQ. The CDR3 is made up of 16 amino acids. As for this clonotype: Antigen specificity is unknown.

Unique molecular identifiers featured in each of the TCR beta cDNA libraries. T cells numbering roughly 1 to 10 million gave rise to 450,000 to 550,000 cDNA molecules. TCRdb ran MiXCR on the PCR reads and lists one entry per CDR3 protein. The sample consists of 750,000 to 950,000 distinct CDR3 sequences, about 43% of them appearing once. Study-wide findings and caveats: Controls significantly exceeded multiple sclerosis patients in normalized Chao1 diversity. Five or six TRBV segments appeared more often in patients than in controls, and TRBV5-6, TRBV5-1 and TRBV20-1 were among these. F-measure co-clustering was strong for batch-matched samples.

The chain employs TRBV4-2 and TRBJ2-3; 12 nucleotides align to TRBD2. Sequencing was performed on blood. The receptor comes from a girl aged 10 to 17 with multiple sclerosis. Here the CDR3 reads CASSQDLLAGGITQYF. The CDR3 DNA is TGTGCCAGCAGCCAAGACCTACTAGCGGGAGGTATTACGCAGTATTTT.